This T cell receptor beta chain was captured in a study of CD8 T cells in Susac syndrome. Blood CD8+ and CD4+ T cells underwent high-throughput TCR beta sequencing. Negative isolation was used for CD8+ and CD4+ T cells, and FACS enrichment was applied to TEMRA cells. After extraction with the RNeasy kit, about 0.45 to 1 ug of the RNA was reverse transcribed using random hexamers. Across 54 Vbeta and 13 Jbeta, TCR beta CDR3 was amplified with immunoSEQ multiplex PCR. Each CDR3 protein gets one entry after TCRdb re-called the immunoSEQ multiplex PCR reads with MiXCR. The repertoire holds 100,000 to 150,000 distinct CDR3 sequences, 80% to 85% seen once, with around 0.5% in the top ten. The ends were cut back, 3 bases at V and 9 bases at J, with 9 bases in the middle. The germline CDR1 and CDR2 sequences are SEHNR and FQNEAQ (reference sequence). The CDR3 length is 13 residues.

This sequence joins TRBV7-9 and TRBJ1-6, with D possibly TRBD1 on 5 matching bases. What was sequenced was CD8+ T cells from PBMCs. The sequence derives from a human donor with multiple sclerosis. The CDR3 DNA sequence: TGTGCCAGCAGCTTTACCCAGGGTTCACCCCTCCACTTT. It encodes CASSFTQGSPLHF.